This T cell receptor beta chain was recorded in a study of cytomegalovirus exposure and HLA in healthy donors. Across the whole study: The 90 to 150 validation repertoires were produced on the same platform as the roughly 660 repertoires of the first cohort. This was reported in a later analysis. General study points: Some TCR beta chains (around 180 of them) were listed as cytomegalovirus-associated. While the bulk of TCR sequences proved rare, some public TCRs turned up in many donors.

Libraries were prepared by immunoSEQ multiplex PCR; TCRdb keeps only in-frame clonotypes and omits some of them. The repertoire includes about 73,000 clones, about 95% of them detected once, and around 3% sits in the top ten. Details on this clone: The target antigen is unknown.

Sequenced sample: PBMCs. This sequence originates from a man aged 18-30 years in good health and CMV-seronegative.

The CDR3 here is CASGPWGLQNEQFF. CDR3 DNA: TGTGCCAGCGGTCCTTGGGGCTTACAGAATGAGCAGTTCTTC. The genes are TRBV27 and TRBJ2-1; TRBD1 might be the D (5 bases). The CDR3 contains 14 residues. Germline-derived CDR1 and CDR2 are MNHEY and SMNVEV (reference sequence). With 8 bases removed from V and 7 bases from J, the gap between germline ends came to 18 bases.